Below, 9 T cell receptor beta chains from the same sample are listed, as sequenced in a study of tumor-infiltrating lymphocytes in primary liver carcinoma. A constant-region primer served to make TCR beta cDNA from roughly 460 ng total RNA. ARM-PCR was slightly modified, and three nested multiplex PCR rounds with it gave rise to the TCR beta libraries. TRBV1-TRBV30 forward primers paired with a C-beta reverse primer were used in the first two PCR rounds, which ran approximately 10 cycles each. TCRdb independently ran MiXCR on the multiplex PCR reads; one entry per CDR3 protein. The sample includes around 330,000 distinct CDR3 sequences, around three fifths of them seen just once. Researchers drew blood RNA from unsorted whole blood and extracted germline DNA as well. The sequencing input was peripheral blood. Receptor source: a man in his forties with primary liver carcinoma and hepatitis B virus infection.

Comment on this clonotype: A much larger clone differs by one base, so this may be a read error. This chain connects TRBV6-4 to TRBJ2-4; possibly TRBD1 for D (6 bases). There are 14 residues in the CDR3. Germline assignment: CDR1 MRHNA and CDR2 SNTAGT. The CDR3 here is CAGSHDRSGSIQYF. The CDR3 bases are TGTGCCGGCAGCCATGACAGGTCCGGCAGCATTCAGTACTTC.

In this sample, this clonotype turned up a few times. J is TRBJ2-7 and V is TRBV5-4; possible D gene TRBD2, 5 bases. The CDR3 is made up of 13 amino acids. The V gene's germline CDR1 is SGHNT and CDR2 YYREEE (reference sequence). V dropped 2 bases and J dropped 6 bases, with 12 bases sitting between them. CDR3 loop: CASSFDWAGEQYF. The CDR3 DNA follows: TGTGCCAGCAGCTTCGACTGGGCGGGCGAGCAGTACTTC.

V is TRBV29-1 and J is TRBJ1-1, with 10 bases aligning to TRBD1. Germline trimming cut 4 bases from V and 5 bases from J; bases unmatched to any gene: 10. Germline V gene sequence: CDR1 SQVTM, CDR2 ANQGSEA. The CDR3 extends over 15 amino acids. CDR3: CSVGLQTGGRTEAFF. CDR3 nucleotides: TGCAGCGTTGGCCTCCAGACAGGGGGCAGAACTGAAGCTTTCTTT.

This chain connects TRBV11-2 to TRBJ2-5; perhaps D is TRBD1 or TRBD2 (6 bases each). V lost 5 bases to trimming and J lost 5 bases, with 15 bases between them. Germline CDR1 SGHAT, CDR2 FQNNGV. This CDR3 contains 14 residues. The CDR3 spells CASSPGGGKETQYF. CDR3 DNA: TGTGCCAGCAGCCCCGGGGGCGGGAAGGAGACCCAGTACTTC.

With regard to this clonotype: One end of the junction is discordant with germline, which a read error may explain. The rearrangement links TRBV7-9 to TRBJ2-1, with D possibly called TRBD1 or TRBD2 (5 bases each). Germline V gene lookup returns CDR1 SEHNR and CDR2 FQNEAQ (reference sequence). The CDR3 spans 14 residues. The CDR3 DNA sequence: TGTGTCAGCAGCTTTGGGACGTCCTACAATGAGCAGTTCTTC. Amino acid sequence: CVSSFGTSYNEQFF.

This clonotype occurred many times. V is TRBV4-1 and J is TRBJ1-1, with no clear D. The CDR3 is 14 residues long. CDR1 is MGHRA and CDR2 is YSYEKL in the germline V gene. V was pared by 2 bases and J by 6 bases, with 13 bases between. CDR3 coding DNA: TGCGCCAGCAGCCAATTCTCTAAGGGCGCTGAAGCTTTCTTT. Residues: CASSQFSKGAEAFF.

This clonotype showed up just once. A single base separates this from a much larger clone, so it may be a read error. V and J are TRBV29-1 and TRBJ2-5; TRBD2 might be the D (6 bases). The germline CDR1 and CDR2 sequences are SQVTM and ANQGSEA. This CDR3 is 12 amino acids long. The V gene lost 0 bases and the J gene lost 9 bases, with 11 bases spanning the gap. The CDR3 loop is CSVEDGGEAQYF. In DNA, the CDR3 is TGCAGCGTTGAAGATGGTGGGGAGGCCCAGTACTTC.

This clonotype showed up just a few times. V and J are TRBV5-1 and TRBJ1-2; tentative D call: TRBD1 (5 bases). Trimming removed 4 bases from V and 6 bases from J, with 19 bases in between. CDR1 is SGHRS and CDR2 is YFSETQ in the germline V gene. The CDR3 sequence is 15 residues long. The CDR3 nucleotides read TGCGCCAGCAGCCCTGACAGACCAAGAGCGGATGGCTACACCTTC. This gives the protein CASSPDRPRADGYTF.

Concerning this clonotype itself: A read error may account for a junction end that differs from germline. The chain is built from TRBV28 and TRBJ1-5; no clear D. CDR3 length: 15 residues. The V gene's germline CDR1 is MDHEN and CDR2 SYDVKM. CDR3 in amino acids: CPSNPQAGTGQPQHF. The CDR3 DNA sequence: TGTCCCAGCAATCCCCAGGCAGGAACGGGACAGCCCCAGCATTTT.